What follows is one T cell receptor beta chain and its context. Its target is not known. The CDR3 totals 15 residues. Germline V gene sequence: CDR1 SGDLS, CDR2 YYNGEE. The ends lost 0 bases at V and 4 bases at J; junction bases unmatched: 5. These data originate in a study of shared clonotypes between healthy human individuals. Study at large: Donor ages ranged 18 to 49 years: two women, a few men. Overall study findings and caveats: Despite large depth, rarefaction showed incomplete sorted-subset sequencing. Donors were few, which limited the genetic and exposure-history diversity represented.

Clones were sequenced by immunoSEQ multiplex PCR, and TCRdb holds only the in-frame ones, with some missing. The sample consists of around 2.1 million clones, approximately 96% of them appearing once. V is TRBV9 and J is TRBJ1-1; 8 nucleotides agree with TRBD1. The specimen sequenced was naive CD4+ T cells sorted from blood. Subset indicated: CD45RA+ positively selected. The sequence was obtained from a man younger than 35 in good health. CDR3 loop: CASSVAMTGVTEAFF. The DNA of the CDR3 is TGTGCCAGCAGCGTAGCTATGACAGGGGTCACTGAAGCTTTCTTT.